A single sample gave rise to the 15 T cell receptor beta chains below, sequenced in a study of cytomegalovirus exposure and HLA in healthy donors. In the PCR, 60 Vbeta and 13 Jbeta primers were used. Profiled with immunoSEQ multiplex PCR; TCRdb holds only in-frame clones, not every one. The sample lists about 170,000 clones; less than 90% were seen once. The sequenced material came from PBMCs. All receptors come from a woman aged 50 to 65 in good health and CMV-seropositive.

DNA of the CDR3: TGTGCCAGCAGCTCCGAGACAGGGTACGGTCAGCCCCAGCATTTT. Amino acids: CASSSETGYGQPQHF. The chain uses TRBV28 and TRBJ1-5, with 7 bases that match TRBD1. This CDR3 spans 15 amino acids. V shed 6 bases, J shed 6 bases, and the junction held 11 bases outside the gene matches. Per germline, CDR1 MDHEN and CDR2 SYDVKM.

In the case of this clone: At the DNA level, this CDR3 is encoded by other sequences in the same sample as well. The chain couples TRBV5-1 to TRBJ2-5, with TRBD2 matching over 7 bases. The CDR3 consists of 13 residues. Germline trimming cut 0 bases from V and 4 bases from J; bases unmatched to any gene: 0. Germline lookup yields CDR1 SGHRS and CDR2 YFSETQ. The CDR3 here is CASSLGGGETQYF. CDR3 DNA: TGCGCCAGCAGCTTGGGGGGGGGAGAGACCCAGTACTTC.

The chain is built from TRBV7-3 and TRBJ1-2, with a weak D call TRBD1 (6 bases). Trimming removed 1 base from V and 1 base from J, with 10 bases in between. Germline lookup yields CDR1 SGHTA and CDR2 FQGTGA. The CDR3 is 15 residues long. The CDR3, as DNA: TGTGCCAGCAGCTTAATCGCAGGGGATAACTATGGCTACACCTTC. This encodes CASSLIAGDNYGYTF.

This CDR3 reads CASSPQRGGYEQYF. The CDR3 DNA reads TGTGCCAGCAGTCCACAGAGGGGGGGTTACGAGCAGTACTTC. This chain uses TRBV27 with TRBJ2-7, with D perhaps TRBD2 (7 bases). Per the germline V gene, CDR1 is MNHEY and CDR2 is SMNVEV (reference sequence). The CDR3 consists of 14 residues. V was trimmed by 5 bases and J by 4 bases, leaving 15 bases between them.

This clone appeared once. The chain employs TRBV19 and TRBJ1-2, with 7 bases that match TRBD1. This CDR3 contains 13 residues. Unmatched junction bases numbered 4, after V lost 6 bases and J lost 3 bases. Looked up from germline, CDR1 is LNHDA and CDR2 is SQIVND (reference sequence). CDR3 sequence: CASSSGTDYGYTF. In DNA, the CDR3 is TGTGCCAGTAGCTCTGGGACAGACTATGGCTACACCTTC.

The chain couples TRBV2 to TRBJ2-7; TRBD1 aligns across 7 bases. Germline V gene lookup returns CDR1 SNHLY and CDR2 FYNNEI. CDR3 length: 12 amino acids. V gave up 7 bases and J gave up 2 bases; unmatched junction bases: 2. This CDR3 is CASKGQPYEQYF. For the CDR3, the DNA is TGTGCCAGCAAGGGACAGCCCTACGAGCAGTACTTC.

This chain joins TRBV6-1 and TRBJ2-7; D is perhaps TRBD2 (6 bases). The CDR3 covers 13 residues. Germline V gives CDR1 MNHNS, CDR2 SASEGT. The germline V and J ends were trimmed by 8 bases and 0 bases, with 11 bases remaining between them. The CDR3 nucleotides are TGTGCCAGCCGAGGGCGGGACTCCTACGAGCAGTACTTC. Translation gives CASRGRDSYEQYF.

The chain has TRBV19 and TRBJ1-5, with TRBD1 identical over 10 bases. Losses at the gene ends were 6 bases for V and 5 bases for J; bases not matched to a gene: 1. CDR3 length: 13 residues. The germline V gene has CDR1 LNHDA and CDR2 SQIVND (reference sequence). Here the CDR3 DNA reads TGTGCCAGTAGCGGGACAGGGGATCAGCCCCAGCATTTT. Protein product: CASSGTGDQPQHF.

V is TRBV6-1 and J is TRBJ2-2; 9 nucleotides match TRBD2. The CDR3 has 16 residues. V shed 2 bases and J 8 bases; nucleotides not matched to a gene: 9. Germline loops: CDR1 MNHNS, CDR2 SASEGT. The CDR3 sequence is CASSERLAGARGELFF. CDR3 DNA sequence: TGTGCCAGCAGTGAACGGTTAGCGGGAGCAAGGGGGGAGCTGTTTTTT.

The chain carries TRBV5-4 and TRBJ2-5; unclear D gene. The J call may be in error: the DNA end matches TRBJ2-7 better. This CDR3 is built from 16 residues. Germline V lookup: CDR1 SGHNT, CDR2 YYREEE (reference sequence). DNA for the CDR3: TGTGCCAGCAGCCTGGGCGGCTCGGCCGCGAGCAACGAGCAGTACTTC. Translated: CASSLGGSAASNEQYF.

The V gene is TRBV5-4, the J gene TRBJ1-1; D is uncertain. The CDR3 covers 13 residues. With 0 bases removed from V and 7 bases from J, the gap between germline ends came to 10 bases. Germline assignment: CDR1 SGHNT and CDR2 YYREEE (reference sequence). As DNA, the CDR3 is TGTGCCAGCAGCTTGGCCAGGAGGGTTGAAGCTTTCTTT. Encoded protein: CASSLARRVEAFF.

This clone was counted once. The chain has TRBV7-8 and TRBJ2-5; 11 bases line up with TRBD2. V lost 6 bases and J lost 5; bases outside the gene matches: 5. The germline gives CDR1 SGHVS, CDR2 FQNEAQ. The CDR3 contains 14 residues. CDR3 bases: TGTGCCAGCAGGACTAGCGGGGTCCGGGAGACCCAGTACTTC. Translated, it gives CASRTSGVRETQYF.

The chain combines TRBV5-4 with TRBJ2-2; D gene ambiguous. Trimming took 3 bases from V and 3 from J, leaving 3 bases between them. Germline lookup yields CDR1 SGHNT and CDR2 YYREEE (reference sequence). This CDR3 region has 12 residues. This CDR3 is CASSSDTGELFF. In DNA form, the CDR3 reads TGTGCCAGCAGCTCGGACACCGGGGAGCTGTTTTTT.

V gene TRBV7-2 combines with J gene TRBJ1-1; perhaps TRBD1 as D (5 bases). Trimming left V 4 bases short and J 7 bases short, with 13 bases between. The CDR3 has 13 residues. The germline V gene has CDR1 SGHTA and CDR2 FQGNSA. The CDR3 loop reads CASSWGVKDEAFF. In DNA form, the CDR3 reads TGTGCCAGCAGCTGGGGGGTTAAGGATGAAGCTTTCTTT.

The rearrangement links TRBV5-1 to TRBJ2-3; 7 nucleotides match TRBD2. The germline gives CDR1 SGHRS, CDR2 YFSETQ. Trimming took 6 bases from V and 2 from J; bases not matched to a gene: 6. The CDR3 sequence is 14 residues long. As DNA, the CDR3 is TGCGCCAGCATGGCGGGAGAACCCACAGATACGCAGTATTTT. It yields the protein CASMAGEPTDTQYF.